This TCR beta chain was identified in a study of blood T cell repertoires in COVID-19. Across the whole study: Donors in Cohort 3 counted as recovered after two negative PCRs, clearance, or symptom resolution.

V was cut by 3 bases and J by 0 bases, with 16 bases left in between. Germline CDR1 is KGHDR and CDR2 is SFDVKD. The CDR3 covers 17 residues. Per the study methods: Nucleated cell number was recorded as an estimate derived from reference gene primer amplification. Produced via immunoSEQ multiplex PCR; TCRdb's table is partial and in-frame only. V, J and clone size reflect that table, while D and trimming were determined from the DNA. The sample contains a few hundred thousand clones, over 75% of which appear only once. What was sequenced was PBMCs or T cells enriched from blood (not recorded which). This receptor was taken from a man in his forties in a cohort exposed to, infected with or recovered from COVID-19 (not recorded which). The rearrangement joins TRBV24-1 to TRBJ2-5; TRBD2 might be the D (6 bases). CDR3 region: CATSDGGSGGNQETQYF. In DNA form, the CDR3 reads TGTGCCACCAGTGATGGGGGTAGCGGAGGTAACCAAGAGACCCAGTACTTC.